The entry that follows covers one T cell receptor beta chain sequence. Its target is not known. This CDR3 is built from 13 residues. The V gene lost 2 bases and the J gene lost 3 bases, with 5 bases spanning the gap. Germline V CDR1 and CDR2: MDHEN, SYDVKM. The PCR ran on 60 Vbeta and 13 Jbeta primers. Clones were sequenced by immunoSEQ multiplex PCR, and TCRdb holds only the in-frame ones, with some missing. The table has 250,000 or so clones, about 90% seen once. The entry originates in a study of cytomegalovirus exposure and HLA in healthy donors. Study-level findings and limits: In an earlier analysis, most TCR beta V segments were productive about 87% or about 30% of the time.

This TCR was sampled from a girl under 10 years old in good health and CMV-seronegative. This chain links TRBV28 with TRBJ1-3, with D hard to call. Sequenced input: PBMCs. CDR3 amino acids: CASSLIRGNTIYF. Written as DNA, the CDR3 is TGTGCCAGCAGTTTAATCCGTGGAAACACCATATATTTT.